This entry lists 25 T cell receptor beta chains sequenced from one sample in a study of shared clonotypes between healthy human individuals. Only in-frame clones appear in the TCRdb table, and some are missing; sequencing was by immunoSEQ multiplex PCR. The sample shows roughly 520,000 clones, approximately 94% of them seen only once. The source material was naive CD4+ T cells sorted from blood. Subset described: CD45RA+ positively selected. These receptors were obtained from a woman under 40 in good health.

The rearrangement uses TRBV4-1 and TRBJ2-1, with TRBD2 matching 11 bases. Trimming at V came to 2 bases and at J to 8 bases, leaving 8 bases not matched to a gene. The CDR3 length is 16 residues. Germline-derived CDR1 and CDR2 are MGHRA and YSYEKL. The CDR3 protein is CASSQTIAGGPHEQFF. The CDR3 coding sequence is TGCGCCAGCAGCCAAACTATAGCGGGAGGGCCCCATGAGCAGTTCTTC.

The chain uses TRBV28 and TRBJ2-5; possibly TRBD1 for D (5 bases). Germline V lookup: CDR1 MDHEN, CDR2 SYDVKM. The CDR3 extends over 15 amino acids. The CDR3 sequence: CSTVSWGREGETQYF. The CDR3 coding sequence is TGTTCCACAGTGTCATGGGGCAGGGAAGGAGAGACCCAGTACTTC.

The chain joins TRBV28 to TRBJ1-3, with D possibly being TRBD1 (6 bases). The V and J ends lost 7 bases and 4 bases respectively, with 8 bases between them. Germline CDR1 reads MDHEN; CDR2 reads SYDVKM. The CDR3 has 12 residues. CDR3 amino acids: CASTGQGNTIYF. For the CDR3, the DNA is TGTGCCAGCACTGGACAGGGAAACACCATATATTTT.

For the CDR3, the DNA is TGTGCCAGCAGTTTTTTGGCGGGACCCGAGACCCAGTACTTC. Translating gives CASSFLAGPETQYF. The chain recombines TRBV27 with TRBJ2-5; tentatively, D is TRBD2 (6 bases). Trimming stripped 3 bases from V and 5 bases from J, with 13 bases between. CDR3 length: 14 amino acids. Germline CDR1 and CDR2: MNHEY and SMNVEV (reference sequence).

This chain uses TRBV7-9 with TRBJ2-1; possibly TRBD1 for D (6 bases). This CDR3 is built from 13 residues. Germline loops: CDR1 SEHNR, CDR2 FQNEAQ (reference sequence). The germline V and J ends were trimmed by 7 bases and 10 bases, with 17 bases remaining between them. CDR3 loop: CASTYQGYVEQFF. The CDR3 DNA sequence: TGTGCCAGCACCTACCAGGGGTATGTCGAGCAGTTCTTC.

The chain couples TRBV10-3 to TRBJ2-2, with D possibly matching TRBD2 (5 bases). V shed 7 bases and J shed 2 bases, with 14 bases lying between them. This CDR3 comprises 15 residues. Germline CDR1 is ENHRY and CDR2 is SYGVKD. The CDR3 nucleotides are TGTGCCATCAAAATCCTAGCAGGAAACACCGGGGAGCTGTTTTTT. The encoded protein is CAIKILAGNTGELFF.

This sequence joins TRBV30 and TRBJ2-7; 7 nucleotides align to TRBD2. V shed 3 bases, J shed 5 bases, and the junction held 10 bases outside the gene matches. CDR1 and CDR2 (germline): GTSNPN, SVGIG (reference sequence). CDR3 length: 14 amino acids. The CDR3 nucleotides are TGTGCCTGGAGGACAGCGGGAAGGGGTGACGAGCAGTACTTC. Translating gives CAWRTAGRGDEQYF.

The V call is TRBV11-2, the J call TRBJ1-3, with D possibly TRBD1 on 6 matching bases. CDR1 is SGHAT and CDR2 is FQNNGV in the germline V gene. This CDR3 has 17 amino acids. Trimming removed 4 bases from V and 2 bases from J, with 18 bases in between. The CDR3 loop reads CASSSRTERGTGNTIYF. The CDR3 nucleotides are TGTGCCAGCAGCTCAAGGACAGAACGGGGCACTGGAAACACCATATATTTT.

V gene TRBV29-1 combines with J gene TRBJ1-2; 8 bases align to TRBD1. Trimming took 5 bases from V and 4 from J; bases not matched to a gene: 6. The CDR3 has 13 residues. The germline V gene has CDR1 SQVTM and CDR2 ANQGSEA. CDR3 loop: CSVTGGPIYGYTF. The CDR3 DNA sequence: TGCAGCGTTACAGGGGGTCCTATCTATGGCTACACCTTC.

V gene TRBV6-6 combines with J gene TRBJ2-7, with D possibly being TRBD2 (6 bases). The CDR3 runs to 14 residues. CDR1 is MNHNY and CDR2 is SVGAGI in the germline V gene (reference sequence). V lost 0 bases to trimming and J lost 2 bases, with 8 bases between them. DNA of the CDR3: TGTGCCAGCAGTTACTCCCCGGGGGCCTACGAGCAGTACTTC. This sequence encodes CASSYSPGAYEQYF.

The V and J genes are TRBV6-5 and TRBJ2-2, with D uncertain. There are 13 residues in the CDR3. Germline V CDR1 and CDR2: MNHEY, SVGAGI. V dropped 2 bases and J dropped 4 bases, with 5 bases sitting between them. Here the CDR3 reads CASSYAATGELFF. CDR3 in DNA: TGTGCCAGCAGTTACGCCGCCACCGGGGAGCTGTTTTTT.

V and J are TRBV5-6 and TRBJ1-2; 9 bases align to TRBD1. Trimming removed 3 bases from V and 4 bases from J; junction bases left unmatched: 10. CDR1 is SGHDT, CDR2 YYEEEE, per germline. The CDR3 runs 16 residues. CDR3 protein: CASSSGPGQGTYGYTF. As DNA, the CDR3 is TGTGCCAGCAGCTCGGGCCCAGGACAGGGGACCTATGGCTACACCTTC.

The genes are TRBV5-5 and TRBJ2-3; D is possibly TRBD1 or TRBD2 (6 bases each). The CDR3 runs to 13 residues. Germline V gene sequence: CDR1 SGHKS, CDR2 YYEKEE (reference sequence). V was cut by 2 bases and J by 9 bases, with 13 bases left in between. CDR3 nucleotide sequence: TGTGCCAGCAGCTTACCGGGGGCAGGCACGCAGTATTTT. Translated: CASSLPGAGTQYF.

To note about this clone: Other DNA sequences from this sample encode an identical CDR3 as well. The chain links TRBV6-5 to TRBJ2-5, with a weak D call TRBD2 (5 bases). CDR3 length equals 13 residues. Germline V gives CDR1 MNHEY, CDR2 SVGAGI. V was clipped by 0 bases and J by 5 bases, with 7 bases between them. The CDR3 protein is CASSYSRGETQYF. Here the CDR3 DNA reads TGTGCCAGCAGTTACTCCCGAGGGGAGACCCAGTACTTC.

The chain couples TRBV15 to TRBJ2-7; D ambiguous. This CDR3 spans 14 amino acids. Germline V gene lookup returns CDR1 LNHNV and CDR2 YYDKDF (reference sequence). V lost 3 bases to trimming and J lost 0 bases, with 9 bases between them. CDR3: CATSSDLDSYEQYF. CDR3 DNA sequence: TGTGCCACCAGCAGCGACCTCGACTCCTACGAGCAGTACTTC.

This chain links TRBV28 with TRBJ2-5; 8 bases agree with TRBD2. This CDR3 is built from 13 residues. Trimming cost V 3 bases and J 7 bases; bases outside gene matches: 4. Germline CDR1 MDHEN, CDR2 SYDVKM. The CDR3 sequence is CASSLSGGGTQYF. In DNA, the CDR3 is TGTGCCAGCAGTTTGTCGGGAGGGGGGACCCAGTACTTC.

This chain connects TRBV5-1 to TRBJ1-5; D not resolved. This CDR3 comprises 15 residues. The germline gives CDR1 SGHRS, CDR2 YFSETQ. V lost 0 bases and J 0 bases, leaving 7 bases between the germline ends. The CDR3 reads CASSLDGVSNQPQHF. For the CDR3, the DNA is TGCGCCAGCAGCTTGGATGGGGTTAGCAATCAGCCCCAGCATTTT.

CDR3: CAWSVRAERPNEKLFF. The CDR3, as DNA: TGTGCCTGGAGTGTACGAGCTGAGCGGCCTAATGAAAAACTGTTTTTT. The V and J genes are TRBV30 and TRBJ1-4; D gene uncertain. Between the trimmed V and J ends, which lost 0 bases and 3 bases, there was a span of 14 bases. This CDR3 has 16 amino acids. Germline V lookup: CDR1 GTSNPN, CDR2 SVGIG (reference sequence).

This clone was recorded only once. This chain joins TRBV18 and TRBJ2-1, with 11 nucleotides matching TRBD2. From germline, CDR1 is KGHSH and CDR2 LQKENI. V dropped 6 bases and J dropped 0; count of bases not matched to a gene: 7. This CDR3 contains 17 residues. For the CDR3, the DNA is TGTGCCAGCTCGCTGACTAGCGGGGCGAGCTCCTACAATGAGCAGTTCTTC. Its translation: CASSLTSGASSYNEQFF.

This clone was detected a few times. This chain connects TRBV6-5 to TRBJ1-5; D is ambiguous. Looked up from germline, CDR1 is MNHEY and CDR2 is SVGAGI. The CDR3 spans 14 residues. The ends were cut back, 6 bases at V and 1 base at J, with 10 bases in the middle. This CDR3 reads CASSLAGSNQPQHF. As DNA, the CDR3 is TGTGCCAGCAGCCTGGCGGGCAGCAATCAGCCCCAGCATTTT.

The genes are TRBV2 and TRBJ2-6, with D possibly TRBD2 on 5 matching bases. The CDR3 extends over 16 amino acids. Germline V gene lookup returns CDR1 SNHLY and CDR2 FYNNEI. V was cut by 6 bases and J by 0 bases, with 12 bases left in between. The CDR3 bases are TGTGCCAGCAGCGCAAGACTACACTCTGGGGCCAACGTCCTGACTTTC. Translated, it gives CASSARLHSGANVLTF.

The rearrangement joins TRBV19 to TRBJ2-5; the D is unclear. Trimming left V 4 bases short and J 5 bases short, with 14 bases between. This CDR3 is built from 14 residues. In germline, CDR1 is LNHDA, CDR2 SQIVND (reference sequence). Here the CDR3 reads CASSTRSAPETQYF. As DNA, the CDR3 is TGTGCCAGTAGTACCCGTTCGGCTCCTGAGACCCAGTACTTC. Complete variable domain (other parts from reference TRBV19 and TRBJ2-5): DGGITQSPKYLFRKEGQNVTLSCEQNLNHDAMYWYRQDPGQGLRLIYYSQIVNDFQKGDIAEGYSVSREKKESFPLTVTSAQKNPTAFYLCASSTRSAPETQYFGPGTRLLVL.

This clone has just a few counts. V and J are TRBV28 and TRBJ2-1, with TRBD2 matching 12 bases. CDR1 MDHEN and CDR2 SYDVKM come from the germline V gene. Losses at the gene ends were 5 bases for V and 3 bases for J; bases not matched to a gene: 5. The CDR3 runs 16 residues. The CDR3 coding sequence is TGTGCCAGCAGTCTAGCGGGAGGGAAATTCTACAATGAGCAGTTCTTC. Translating gives CASSLAGGKFYNEQFF.

This chain uses TRBV6-5 with TRBJ2-7, with 8 bases aligning to TRBD1. Germline values: CDR1 MNHEY, CDR2 SVGAGI. The CDR3 is 12 amino acids. V gave up 6 bases and J gave up 4 bases; unmatched junction bases: 2. The CDR3 DNA follows: TGTGCCAGCAGCAGGGACAGGTACGAGCAGTACTTC. It is translated as CASSRDRYEQYF.

This rearrangement joins TRBV9 to TRBJ2-3; TRBD2 is a possible D gene (7 bases). Germline V gene sequence: CDR1 SGDLS, CDR2 YYNGEE. Trimming pared 3 bases from V and 5 bases from J, leaving 16 bases between. The length of the CDR3 is 15 residues. This CDR3 is CASSERGRARDTQYF. The DNA for the CDR3 is TGTGCCAGCAGCGAGAGGGGGAGGGCCAGAGATACGCAGTATTTT.